Each of the 20 T cell receptor beta chains below was sequenced from the same sample in a study of naive and memory T cell subsets. Points from the study as a whole: Especially in CD8 cells, naive repertoires contained a few larger clonotypes, possibly CD45RA-re-expressing memory cells.

Both TRBC1 and TRBC2 were covered by a beta constant-region primer of two equimolar oligonucleotides. Nested alpha and beta constant-region primers with the SP2 primer drove four PCR rounds on ligated cDNA. A single record per CDR3 protein comes from TCRdb applying MiXCR to the UMI-ligation and nested PCR reads. The sample has roughly 140,000 distinct CDR3 sequences, roughly a fifth seen once; the top ten hold about 0.57%. These receptors have no identified antigens. The specimen sequenced was naive CD8+ T cells from blood. The receptor set was obtained from a human donor in good health.

CDR3 sequence: CASSFAGGPYNEQFF. The CDR3 DNA reads as TGTGCCAGCAGCTTCGCGGGAGGGCCCTACAATGAGCAGTTCTTC. The chain couples TRBV5-4 to TRBJ2-1; 9 bases are a match to TRBD2. Germline V gene sequence: CDR1 SGHNT, CDR2 YYREEE (reference sequence). The J segment lost 2 bases and the V segment lost 2 bases, leaving 2 bases of the junction unmatched. The CDR3 has 15 amino acids. Supplemented by reference TRBV5-4 and TRBJ2-1, the full variable domain reads ETGVTQSPTHLIKTRGQQVTLRCSSQSGHNTVSWYQQALGQGPQFIFQYYREEENGRGNFPPRFSGLQFPNYSSELNVNALELDDSALYLCASSFAGGPYNEQFFGPGTRLTVL.

This clonotype was recorded a few times. The chain carries TRBV20-1 and TRBJ2-1; D unresolved. Between the trimmed V and J ends, which lost 3 bases and 0 bases, there was a span of 9 bases. Germline CDR1 and CDR2: DFQATT and SNEGSKA (reference sequence). The CDR3 is 14 amino acids. DNA of the CDR3: TGCAGTGCTAGGGAATCGGACTCCTACAATGAGCAGTTCTTC. Translated: CSARESDSYNEQFF.

This clonotype was counted a few times. This chain connects TRBV6-5 to TRBJ2-7, with D perhaps TRBD1 (5 bases). Germline loops: CDR1 MNHEY, CDR2 SVGAGI. The CDR3 covers 14 residues. V lost 2 bases, J lost 0 bases, and 8 bases lay in between. The CDR3, as DNA: TGTGCCAGCAGTTACACCGACAGCTCCTACGAGCAGTACTTC. Its protein product is CASSYTDSSYEQYF.

In this sample, this clonotype turned up many times. This chain connects TRBV6-6 to TRBJ2-1, with D perhaps TRBD1 (5 bases). From germline, CDR1 is MNHNY and CDR2 SVGAGI (reference sequence). V gave up 5 bases and J gave up 5 bases, with 16 bases separating them. The CDR3 spans 15 residues. CDR3 amino acids: CASSTPGSGNNEQFF. The CDR3 DNA sequence: TGTGCCAGCAGTACCCCAGGGTCAGGGAACAATGAGCAGTTCTTC.

This clonotype has only a few counts. The CDR3, as DNA: TGCAGCGTTGAAGGGCCGCTTGGTTACGAGCAGTACTTC. This gives the protein CSVEGPLGYEQYF. The rearrangement links TRBV29-1 to TRBJ2-7, with unresolved D. Germline assignment: CDR1 SQVTM and CDR2 ANQGSEA. Trimming left V 1 base short and J 4 bases short, with 11 bases between. The CDR3 runs to 13 residues.

The chain recombines TRBV29-1 with TRBJ2-7; no definite D call. Germline assignment: CDR1 SQVTM and CDR2 ANQGSEA. V was shortened by 6 bases and J by 1 base, with 7 bases between the two germline ends. This CDR3 region has 11 residues. The CDR3 region is CSVFVSYEQYF. For the CDR3, the DNA is TGCAGCGTCTTCGTGTCCTACGAGCAGTACTTC.

The table lists this clonotype with a few counts. This chain links TRBV6-2 or TRBV6-3 with TRBJ1-5; possible D gene TRBD1, 6 bases. CDR1 is MNHEY and CDR2 is SVGEGT in the germline V gene. The CDR3 is made up of 14 amino acids. The germline V and J ends were trimmed by 7 bases and 0 bases, with 10 bases remaining between them. The CDR3 loop is CASTGGNSNQPQHF. CDR3 in DNA: TGTGCCAGCACCGGGGGCAATAGCAATCAGCCCCAGCATTTT.

This clonotype was seen only a few times. The rearrangement links TRBV6-5 to TRBJ1-1; D ambiguous. The V gene lost 0 bases and the J gene lost 4 bases, with 6 bases spanning the gap. Germline V gives CDR1 MNHEY, CDR2 SVGAGI. The CDR3 has 13 amino acids. CDR3 protein: CASSYSQITEAFF. As DNA, the CDR3 is TGTGCCAGCAGTTACTCCCAGATCACTGAAGCTTTCTTT.

J is TRBJ2-7 and V is TRBV5-1, with no clear D. Germline CDR1 and CDR2: SGHRS and YFSETQ. CDR3 length: 14 residues. Trimming cost V 3 bases and J 2 bases, with 12 bases left between them. CDR3 protein: CASSSKYQPYEQYF. CDR3 coding DNA: TGCGCCAGCAGCTCGAAGTACCAACCCTACGAGCAGTACTTC.

The chain joins TRBV27 to TRBJ2-7, with D maybe TRBD2 (6 bases). The CDR3 is 12 residues long. Germline-derived CDR1 and CDR2 are MNHEY and SMNVEV (reference sequence). The germline V and J ends were trimmed by 8 bases and 3 bases, with 11 bases remaining between them. The CDR3 is CASGDLYYEQYF. The CDR3 DNA reads as TGTGCCAGCGGGGACTTGTACTACGAGCAGTACTTC.

On this clonotype itself: This may stem from a read error, because a much larger clone lies one nucleotide away. The chain carries TRBV12-3 or TRBV12-4 and TRBJ2-7, with TRBD1 matching 7 bases. The CDR3 runs to 12 residues. Trimming removed 8 bases from V and 6 bases from J; junction bases left unmatched: 7. CDR3 bases: TGTGCCAGCGGTCTTACAGGGGTCGAGCAGTACTTC. This translates into CASGLTGVEQYF.

The gene calls are TRBV2 and TRBJ2-1; D may be TRBD1 (5 bases). CDR3 length: 14 amino acids. With 2 bases removed from V and 8 bases from J, the gap between germline ends came to 13 bases. From germline, CDR1 is SNHLY and CDR2 FYNNEI. The DNA of the CDR3 is TGTGCCAGCAGTGAAAGGGGTAGTTTCGATGAGCAGTTCTTC. Its protein product is CASSERGSFDEQFF.

The chain has TRBV27 and TRBJ2-2, with a tentative D call TRBD2 (5 bases). There are 14 residues in the CDR3. Trimming shortened V by 7 bases and J by 5 bases, and 14 bases separated the two germline ends. The germline gives CDR1 MNHEY, CDR2 SMNVEV (reference sequence). The CDR3: CASTPVGETGELFF. The CDR3 DNA reads TGTGCCAGCACCCCGGTCGGGGAGACCGGGGAGCTGTTTTTT.

This clonotype has only a few counts. The CDR3 spells CASSLGPGGDSPLSGQYF. CDR3 DNA sequence: TGTGCCAGCAGCTTAGGGCCCGGAGGGGACAGTCCGCTATCTGGGCAGTACTTC. The chain is built from TRBV7-9 and TRBJ2-7; D is possibly TRBD1 (7 bases). The CDR3 has 18 residues. Germline V CDR1 and CDR2: SEHNR, FQNEAQ (reference sequence). The V and J ends lost 1 base and 9 bases respectively, with 28 bases between them.

The rearrangement links TRBV7-9 to TRBJ2-7; D is perhaps TRBD1 (5 bases). The CDR3 spans 17 residues. Trimming shortened V by 1 base and J by 2 bases, and 18 bases separated the two germline ends. CDR1 is SEHNR, CDR2 FQNEAQ, per germline (reference sequence). The CDR3 here is CASSLDVWQGNTYEQYF. The CDR3 DNA is TGTGCCAGCAGCTTAGACGTCTGGCAGGGTAATACCTACGAGCAGTACTTC.

There are many counts of this clonotype. V usage is TRBV12-3 or TRBV12-4 and J usage is TRBJ1-1; D unresolved. The CDR3 consists of 14 residues. The germline V and J ends were trimmed by 5 bases and 4 bases, with 14 bases remaining between them. CDR3 region: CASSPPTGITEAFF. The CDR3 DNA sequence: TGTGCCAGCAGTCCCCCGACCGGGATCACTGAAGCTTTCTTT.

There are a few counts of this clonotype. The rearrangement links TRBV6-1 to TRBJ2-1, with D possibly being TRBD1 (6 bases). Between the trimmed V and J ends, which lost 5 bases and 7 bases, there was a span of 12 bases. CDR3 size: 13 residues. CDR1 MNHNS and CDR2 SASEGT come from the germline V gene. This CDR3 reads CASSRGQTNEQFF. The CDR3 DNA follows: TGTGCCAGCAGTAGAGGACAGACTAATGAGCAGTTCTTC.

This clonotype came up a few times. This chain joins TRBV7-8 and TRBJ1-4; the D is unclear. Trimming took off 4 bases at V and 0 bases at J, with 9 bases between the two ends. The germline gives CDR1 SGHVS, CDR2 FQNEAQ. The CDR3 is made up of 15 amino acids. The CDR3 loop is CASSSRDATNEKLFF. The CDR3, as DNA: TGTGCCAGCAGCTCGAGGGATGCAACTAATGAAAAACTGTTTTTT.

The genes are TRBV2 and TRBJ2-2; a weak D match, TRBD1 (6 bases). The length of the CDR3 is 14 residues. The germline V gene has CDR1 SNHLY and CDR2 FYNNEI. With 3 bases removed from V and 6 bases from J, the gap between germline ends came to 11 bases. The chain's CDR3 is CASSDKGVAGELFF. The CDR3 DNA follows: TGTGCCAGCAGTGATAAGGGGGTAGCCGGGGAGCTGTTTTTT.

The chain has TRBV15 and TRBJ2-3; TRBD2 agrees at 7 bases. CDR1 is LNHNV, CDR2 YYDKDF, per germline (reference sequence). The CDR3 extends over 15 amino acids. Trimming removed 5 bases from V and 1 base from J; junction bases left unmatched: 6. CDR3 protein: CATSGGGGGTDTQYF. For the CDR3, the DNA is TGTGCCACCAGCGGGGGGGGAGGCGGCACAGATACGCAGTATTTT.